A single sample gave rise to the 10 T cell receptor beta chains below, sequenced in a study of beta chain features in type 1 diabetes. TCRB transcripts that were expressed got sequenced, as all of the isolated RNA had been reverse transcribed. Assay used: immunoSEQ multiplex PCR; TCRdb lists only in-frame clones, some missing. The sample holds 240,000 or so clones, about 71% seen once. Sequencing was done on a sample of naive CD4+ T cells from blood. These receptors were obtained from a man younger than 45 in good health.

The V and J genes are TRBV20-1 and TRBJ2-3, with no clear D. CDR1 and CDR2 (germline): DFQATT, SNEGSKA (reference sequence). V lost 5 bases, J lost 2 bases, and 2 bases lay in between. The CDR3 loop spans 10 amino acids. In DNA, the CDR3 is TGCAGTGCTCACACAGATACGCAGTATTTT. The encoded protein is CSAHTDTQYF.

V and J are TRBV5-6 and TRBJ1-1; D gene uncertain. The germline V gene encodes CDR1 SGHDT and CDR2 YYEEEE. The V gene lost 3 bases and the J gene lost 6 bases, with 6 bases spanning the gap. The CDR3 has 11 residues. The CDR3 DNA reads TGTGCCAGCAGCTCCATAGCTGAAGCTTTCTTT. This gives the protein CASSSIAEAFF.

This clone was detected only a few times. V usage is TRBV15 and J usage is TRBJ2-7; tentatively, D is TRBD2 (7 bases). From germline, CDR1 is LNHNV and CDR2 YYDKDF (reference sequence). The CDR3 spans 16 residues. The V gene lost 0 bases and the J gene lost 4 bases, with 16 bases spanning the gap. CDR3 in amino acids: CATSRDNAGAWYEQYF. CDR3 DNA: TGTGCCACCAGCAGAGATAATGCGGGGGCGTGGTACGAGCAGTACTTC.

The chain employs TRBV20-1 and TRBJ1-1, with D unclear. The CDR3 covers 11 residues. Trimming took 4 bases from V and 1 from J, leaving 4 bases between them. The germline V gene encodes CDR1 DFQATT and CDR2 SNEGSKA (reference sequence). CDR3 in amino acids: CSAKANTEAFF. The CDR3 nucleotides read TGCAGTGCTAAGGCGAACACTGAAGCTTTCTTT.

A remark on this clone: The sample holds other DNA sequences that translate to the same CDR3. The chain uses TRBV7-9 and TRBJ2-1; D is ambiguous. The CDR3 runs 13 residues. Germline V lookup: CDR1 SEHNR, CDR2 FQNEAQ (reference sequence). V lost 1 base and J lost 2, with 3 bases in between. In DNA form, the CDR3 reads TGTGCCAGCAGCTTAGGCACCTACAATGAGCAGTTCTTC. Translated, it gives CASSLGTYNEQFF.

V gene TRBV7-2 combines with J gene TRBJ2-3; weak D call: TRBD2 (5 bases). This CDR3 has 15 amino acids. V was clipped by 5 bases and J by 10 bases, with 22 bases between them. The germline CDR1 and CDR2 sequences are SGHTA and FQGNSA. For the CDR3, the DNA is TGTGCCAGCAGCCTCAGGTCGTCGGGGTATCTACCGCAGTATTTT. It specifies CASSLRSSGYLPQYF.

CDR3: CASSADFNSPLHF. CDR3 DNA: TGCGCCAGCAGCGCTGACTTCAATTCACCCCTCCACTTT. J is TRBJ1-6 and V is TRBV5-1; no clear D gene. The CDR3 totals 13 residues. The germline V gene encodes CDR1 SGHRS and CDR2 YFSETQ. V lost 4 bases, J lost 7 bases, and 9 bases lay in between.

The chain carries TRBV30 and TRBJ1-1; unclear D gene. In germline, CDR1 is GTSNPN, CDR2 SVGIG (reference sequence). This CDR3 has 14 residues. The ends were cut back, 1 base at V and 0 bases at J, with 9 bases in the middle. The CDR3 nucleotides are TGTGCCTGGAGTGCCCCCGGGGTGAACACTGAAGCTTTCTTT. Its translation: CAWSAPGVNTEAFF.

This sequence joins TRBV29-1 and TRBJ1-2; D uncertain. V was shortened by 4 bases and J by 4 bases, with 7 bases between the two germline ends. The CDR3 is made up of 11 amino acids. Germline CDR1 and CDR2: SQVTM and ANQGSEA. The CDR3 region has the DNA TGCAGCGTTGGGTCGGTCTATGGCTACACCTTC. Translating gives CSVGSVYGYTF. The variable domain in full, completed from reference TRBV29-1 and TRBJ1-2, reads SAVISQKPSRDICQRGTSLTIQCQVDSQVTMMFWYRQQPGQSLTLIATANQGSEATYESGFVIDKFPISRPNLTFSTLTVSNMSPEDSSIYLCSVGSVYGYTFGSGTRLTVV.

The V gene is TRBV11-2, the J gene TRBJ2-5; D possibly corresponds to TRBD2 (5 bases). This CDR3 has 12 amino acids. The ends were cut back, 5 bases at V and 5 bases at J, with 9 bases in the middle. Germline loops: CDR1 SGHAT, CDR2 FQNNGV. The CDR3 DNA reads TGTGCCAGCAGCACTAGTTGGGAGACCCAGTACTTC. Translated, it gives CASSTSWETQYF.